The source of this T cell receptor (beta chain) is a study of shared clonotypes between healthy human individuals. Study findings and constraints: Clonotypes shared by all four donors outscored non-shared clonotypes in generation probability.

With respect to this clone: The antigen remains undetermined.

Germline loops: CDR1 SGDLS, CDR2 YYNGEE. The CDR3 consists of 13 residues. The V gene lost 0 bases and the J gene lost 6 bases, with 8 bases spanning the gap. Using immunoSEQ multiplex PCR, the repertoire was profiled, and TCRdb retains in-frame clones only, with some absent. The top ten hold approximately 0.56% of the sample, which has roughly 1 million clones, approximately 78% seen once. This sequence originates from a man in his late teens or twenties in good health. Some clones in this sample may be carry-over from other donors' samples. The specimen was memory CD4+ T cells from PBMCs. Specified subset: CD45RA-negative fraction. This sequence joins TRBV9 and TRBJ2-3; no clear D gene. CDR3 sequence (DNA): TGTGCCAGCAGCGTAGCCGACCTTGATACGCAGTATTTT. Protein: CASSVADLDTQYF.